These 18 T cell receptor beta chains were sequenced from one sample in a study of cytomegalovirus exposure and HLA in healthy donors. Using immunoSEQ multiplex PCR, the repertoire was profiled, and TCRdb retains in-frame clones only, with some absent. The data contain fewer than 75,000 clones, 85% to 95% of them singletons. The sample was PBMCs. The receptors here all came from a man between 18 and 35 years old in good health and CMV-seronegative.

The gene calls are TRBV5-4 and TRBJ1-2; no definite D call. This CDR3 spans 14 amino acids. V lost 3 bases, J lost 4 bases, and 13 bases lay in between. Germline V gives CDR1 SGHNT, CDR2 YYREEE (reference sequence). The CDR3 reads CASSSPGGSYGYTF. CDR3 in DNA: TGTGCCAGCAGCTCCCCCGGAGGGAGCTATGGCTACACCTTC.

The V gene is TRBV11-2, the J gene TRBJ2-7; 11 nucleotides align to TRBD2. This CDR3 region has 18 residues. Germline CDR1 SGHAT, CDR2 FQNNGV. V shed 6 bases, J shed 4 bases, and the junction held 17 bases outside the gene matches. The chain's CDR3 is CASSRLAGGPNSSYEQYF. CDR3 bases: TGTGCCAGCAGTCGCTTAGCGGGGGGGCCCAACAGCTCATACGAGCAGTACTTC.

This sequence joins TRBV5-1 and TRBJ1-1; 9 bases match TRBD1. V lost 0 bases, J lost 4 bases, and 1 base stayed unmatched. CDR3 length: 14 amino acids. Germline-derived CDR1 and CDR2 are SGHRS and YFSETQ. CDR3 loop: CASSLGDRVTEAFF. The CDR3, as DNA: TGCGCCAGCAGCTTGGGGGACAGGGTCACTGAAGCTTTCTTT.

The V and J genes are TRBV5-4 and TRBJ2-7; maybe TRBD1 (5 bases). From germline, CDR1 is SGHNT and CDR2 YYREEE (reference sequence). Trimming shortened V by 3 bases and J by 0 bases, and 13 bases separated the two germline ends. The CDR3 runs 15 residues. The CDR3 is CASSYQGLVSYEQYF. The CDR3 nucleotides read TGTGCCAGCAGCTATCAGGGATTAGTCTCCTACGAGCAGTACTTC.

V is TRBV2 and J is TRBJ2-3; D might be TRBD2 (6 bases). The V end lost 2 bases, the J end lost 0 bases, and 15 bases lay between the germline ends. This CDR3 region has 17 residues. Germline CDR1 reads SNHLY; CDR2 reads FYNNEI. The CDR3 loop is CASSEWGEGVSTDTQYF. CDR3 bases: TGTGCCAGCAGTGAATGGGGGGAAGGGGTTAGCACAGATACGCAGTATTTT.

This chain connects TRBV10-1 to TRBJ2-2; 7 positions agree with TRBD1. After removal of 6 bases from V and 7 bases from J, the junction contained 11 bases not matched to a gene. CDR3 length: 15 amino acids. Germline CDR1 is WNHNN and CDR2 is SYGVQD (reference sequence). The DNA of the CDR3 is TGCGCCAGCAGCAAGGACAGGCGAACAAACGGGGAGCTGTTTTTT. The encoded protein is CASSKDRRTNGELFF.

This chain uses TRBV9 with TRBJ1-1, with 9 bases aligning to TRBD1. This CDR3 comprises 14 residues. Unmatched junction bases numbered 5, after V lost 2 bases and J lost 6 bases. Germline V gene data show CDR1 as SGDLS and CDR2 as YYNGEE. The CDR3 sequence: CASSVGTGFAEAFF. CDR3 DNA: TGTGCCAGCAGCGTTGGGACAGGGTTCGCTGAAGCTTTCTTT.

The chain joins TRBV9 to TRBJ2-7; D may be TRBD2 (5 bases). CDR3 length: 17 amino acids. CDR1 is SGDLS and CDR2 is YYNGEE in the germline V gene. Trimming cost V 4 bases and J 2 bases, with 22 bases left between them. CDR3 loop: CASSPTPGLSGTYEQYF. The CDR3 DNA follows: TGTGCCAGCAGCCCCACGCCAGGACTGTCAGGAACCTACGAGCAGTACTTC.

The J gene is TRBJ2-7, the V gene TRBV18; a possible D gene is TRBD1 (7 bases). In germline, CDR1 is KGHSH, CDR2 LQKENI. This CDR3 spans 12 amino acids. The ends were cut back, 8 bases at V and 4 bases at J, with 12 bases in the middle. The CDR3, as DNA: TGTGCCAGCGCGGGACAGACTTACGAGCAGTACTTC. Protein product: CASAGQTYEQYF. The entire variable domain, with the rest obtained from reference TRBV18 and TRBJ2-7, is as follows: NAGVMQNPRHLVRRRGQEARLRCSPMKGHSHVYWYRQLPEEGLKFMVYLQKENIIDESGMPKERFSAEFPKEGPSILRIQQVVRGDSAAYFCASAGQTYEQYFGPGTRLTVT.

This rearrangement joins TRBV19 to TRBJ1-2; possibly TRBD1 for D (6 bases). Germline V gene lookup returns CDR1 LNHDA and CDR2 SQIVND (reference sequence). This CDR3 is built from 15 residues. The V end lost 2 bases, the J end lost 6 bases, and 16 bases lay between the germline ends. CDR3 in DNA: TGTGCCAGTAGTATACGACAGGCCACCGGGGATGGCTACACCTTC. As protein: CASSIRQATGDGYTF.

This clone appeared once. The CDR3, as DNA: TGTGCCAGTAGTATAACAGGACACTTTTATAGCAATCAGCCCCAGCATTTT. It encodes CASSITGHFYSNQPQHF. The V call is TRBV19, the J call TRBJ1-5; D possibly corresponds to TRBD1 (5 bases). CDR1 and CDR2 (germline): LNHDA, SQIVND (reference sequence). V was pared by 2 bases and J by 0 bases, with 14 bases between. The CDR3 totals 17 residues. Looking up the rest from reference TRBV19 and TRBJ1-5 gives the full variable domain: DGGITQSPKYLFRKEGQNVTLSCEQNLNHDAMYWYRQDPGQGLRLIYYSQIVNDFQKGDIAEGYSVSREKKESFPLTVTSAQKNPTAFYLCASSITGHFYSNQPQHFGDGTRLSIL.

The genes are TRBV6-6 and TRBJ1-2, with 9 bases that match TRBD1. CDR3 length equals 13 residues. J gave up 5 bases and V 7 bases, and 5 bases lay outside the gene matches. Germline assignment: CDR1 MNHNY and CDR2 SVGAGI (reference sequence). CDR3 nucleotides: TGTGCCAGCAACCCACAGGGGGCGTATGGCTACACCTTC. Translated: CASNPQGAYGYTF.

This clone was seen only once. J is TRBJ1-2 and V is TRBV5-6; maybe TRBD1 (5 bases). This CDR3 comprises 13 residues. Trimming removed 4 bases at V and 8 bases at J, with 15 bases between. Germline CDR1 reads SGHDT; CDR2 reads YYEEEE. The CDR3, as DNA: TGTGCCAGCAGCCCGGGGGTCTCCGGAGGCTACACCTTC. Translating gives CASSPGVSGGYTF. The whole variable domain, filled in from reference TRBV5-6 and TRBJ1-2, reads DAGVTQSPTHLIKTRGQQVTLRCSPKSGHDTVSWYQQALGQGPQFIFQYYEEEERQRGNFPDRFSGHQFPNYSSELNVNALLLGDSALYLCASSPGVSGGYTFGSGTRLTVV.

J is TRBJ1-1 and V is TRBV11-2; possibly TRBD1 for D (5 bases). CDR1 is SGHAT, CDR2 FQNNGV, per germline. The CDR3 is 16 amino acids. V was shortened by 0 bases and J by 3 bases, with 14 bases between the two germline ends. The CDR3 sequence: CASSLDSFREDTEAFF. Here the CDR3 DNA reads TGTGCCAGCAGCTTAGATTCTTTCAGGGAGGACACTGAAGCTTTCTTT.

The chain carries TRBV7-2 and TRBJ2-5; D is perhaps TRBD1 (7 bases). Deletions cut 5 bases from V and 8 bases from J, with 18 bases between. Germline V CDR1 and CDR2: SGHTA, FQGNSA. CDR3 size: 14 residues. The CDR3 reads CASSLRQEGATQYF. CDR3 sequence (DNA): TGTGCCAGCAGCCTTAGACAGGAGGGGGCAACCCAGTACTTC.

V gene TRBV11-2 combines with J gene TRBJ2-5; maybe TRBD2 (6 bases). Between the trimmed V and J ends, which lost 1 base and 5 bases, there was a span of 8 bases. The CDR3 consists of 13 residues. Germline assignment: CDR1 SGHAT and CDR2 FQNNGV. Here the CDR3 DNA reads TGTGCCAGCAGCTTAGTAACTAGCGAGACCCAGTACTTC. Amino acid sequence: CASSLVTSETQYF. Filled out from reference TRBV11-2 and TRBJ2-5, the complete variable domain reads EAGVAQSPRYKIIEKRQSVAFWCNPISGHATLYWYQQILGQGPKLLIQFQNNGVVDDSQLPKDRFSAERLKGVDSTLKIQPAKLEDSAVYLCASSLVTSETQYFGPGTRLLVL.

The chain links TRBV9 to TRBJ2-1; TRBD2 agrees at 12 bases. CDR1 and CDR2 (germline): SGDLS, YYNGEE. This CDR3 is 15 amino acids long. Unmatched junction bases numbered 7, after V lost 3 bases and J lost 9 bases. The CDR3 region has the DNA TGTGCCAGCAGCGGCGGACTAGCGGGATTAGGTGAGCAGTTCTTC. It encodes CASSGGLAGLGEQFF.

In the case of this clone: Other DNA sequences in the sample encode the same CDR3. The chain links TRBV29-1 to TRBJ1-6; a weak D match, TRBD1 (5 bases). V lost 6 bases and J 1 base, leaving 25 bases between the germline ends. This CDR3 has 19 residues. In germline, CDR1 is SQVTM, CDR2 ANQGSEA. This CDR3 is CSVLSLTPGGLSYNSPLHF. CDR3 coding DNA: TGCAGCGTCCTGAGTCTGACACCGGGGGGTCTGTCCTATAATTCACCCCTCCACTTT.